This TCR beta chain originates from a study of T cell repertoires in cytomegalovirus infection. This clonotype was counted between two and nine times. TCRdb passed the reads through MiXCR, listing each CDR3 protein once. The table lists about 360,000 distinct CDR3 sequences, roughly 18% of them singletons. The source is a human donor in good health (CMV status not recorded). Some clones in this sample may be carry-over from other donors' samples. Source material: PBMCs.

CDR3 sequence: CASSFYFDTGRTEAFF. The CDR3 coding sequence is TGTGCCAGCAGCTTTTACTTCGACACAGGGAGGACTGAAGCTTTCTTT. V gene TRBV28 combines with J gene TRBJ1-1, with a weak D call TRBD1 (6 bases). The CDR3 extends over 16 amino acids. The ends were cut back, 6 bases at V and 5 bases at J, with 22 bases in the middle. Germline V gene data show CDR1 as MDHEN and CDR2 as SYDVKM.